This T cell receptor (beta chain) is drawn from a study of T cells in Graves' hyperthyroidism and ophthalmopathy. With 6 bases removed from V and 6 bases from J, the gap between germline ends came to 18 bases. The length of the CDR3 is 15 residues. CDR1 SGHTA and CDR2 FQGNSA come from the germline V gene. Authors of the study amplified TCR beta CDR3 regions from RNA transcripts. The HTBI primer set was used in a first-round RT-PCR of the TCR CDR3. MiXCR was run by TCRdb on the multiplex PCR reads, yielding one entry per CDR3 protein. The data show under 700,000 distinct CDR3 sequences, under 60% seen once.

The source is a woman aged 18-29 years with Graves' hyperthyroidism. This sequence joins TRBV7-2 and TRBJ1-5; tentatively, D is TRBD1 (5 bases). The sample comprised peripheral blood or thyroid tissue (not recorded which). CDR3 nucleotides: TGTGCCAGCAGTTTGGGGACCCTGAGGGGTCAGCCCCAGCATTTT. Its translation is CASSLGTLRGQPQHF.